This T cell receptor beta chain was observed in a study of blood T cell repertoires in COVID-19. CDR1 is MDHEN and CDR2 is SYDVKM in the germline V gene. The CDR3 runs to 13 residues. Trimming left V 7 bases short and J 1 base short, with 9 bases between. The method was immunoSEQ multiplex PCR; TCRdb's version includes in-frame clones alone and lacks a portion of them. The data hold 360,000 or so clones, with approximately 84% observed a single time. The sequencing input was PBMCs or T cells enriched from blood (not recorded which). The receptor was isolated from a woman younger than 45 who had recovered from COVID-19. The gene calls are TRBV28 and TRBJ2-3, with a tentative D call TRBD1 (5 bases). The CDR3 region has the DNA TGTGCCAGCATCGAAGGGGGCACAGATACGCAGTATTTT. Protein: CASIEGGTDTQYF.